This section outlines one TCR beta chain sequence together with its context. The antigen is undetermined. PCR used 60 Vbeta primers and 13 Jbeta primers. Repertoires were generated with immunoSEQ multiplex PCR, while TCRdb's copy carries only in-frame clones and drops some. Of 110,000 to 150,000 clones detected, around 77% appear once; the ten largest clones hold more than 0.95%. The data belong to a study of cytomegalovirus exposure and HLA in healthy donors. Findings of the study overall: The CMV antigen specificity of a few CMV-associated chains was confirmed through in vitro analysis. The investigators catalogued 150 to 200 TCR beta chains as cytomegalovirus-associated.

The V end lost 1 base, the J end lost 4 bases, and 14 bases lay between the germline ends. The germline V gene has CDR1 MNHEY and CDR2 SVGAGI. The CDR3 sequence is 16 residues long. The sequencing sample was made of PBMCs. The genes are TRBV6-5 and TRBJ1-3, with D possibly being TRBD1 (6 bases). The origin of this receptor is a man younger than 35 in good health and CMV-seronegative. The CDR3: CASSYFKTGSGNTIYF. The CDR3, as DNA: TGTGCCAGCAGTTACTTCAAAACAGGGTCGGGAAACACCATATATTTT.